This T cell receptor (beta chain) was sequenced in a study of Tregs in tolerant kidney transplant recipients. Findings and caveats of the study: Few patients were studied, so findings need validation in larger groups.

TCRdb's table, derived via immunoSEQ multiplex PCR, lists solely in-frame clones and lacks some. Altogether some 110,000 clones are present, roughly nine tenths being singletons, with the ten largest covering roughly 0.61%. Thawed PBMCs were FACS-sorted into unstimulated CD4+CD25+CD127- regulatory T cells, CD4+CD25- non-regulatory cells, CD4 and CD8 cells. Details on this clone: What it binds is unknown.

Trimming cost V 6 bases and J 2 bases; bases outside gene matches: 7. CDR3 length: 15 amino acids. Per the germline V gene, CDR1 is LNHDA and CDR2 is SQIVND (reference sequence). The receptor was derived from a human donor in good health. The genes are TRBV19 and TRBJ1-1, with 9 bases identical to TRBD1. Input material: CD4+ T cells from blood. The chain's CDR3 is CASSPGTGLNTEAFF. DNA of the CDR3: TGTGCCAGTAGCCCGGGGACAGGGTTAAACACTGAAGCTTTCTTT.